Listed here is a single TCR beta chain. Its antigen is still unknown. The input lacks base qualities; no much larger clone sits a single base away. The entire amount of isolated RNA was reverse transcribed using the High Capacity cDNA Reverse Transcription Kit, so the sequenced TCRB transcripts were expressed ones. Deep immunoSEQ sequencing was performed on naive, central memory and regulatory T cell samples, with an average of roughly 3.3 million total reads per sample. Sorted cells were lysed in RLT buffer, and RNA was extracted using DNase-treated RNeasy Micro or Mini kits according to cell number. Each cell subset was processed on its own to prevent cross-contamination, while patient and healthy donor samples were processed together. The immunoSEQ multiplex PCR was used to amplify TCRB sequences from cDNA, yielding 87-bp fragments that span the CDR3 region. Amplicons were sequenced on the Illumina HiSeq platform. In the paper's pipeline: Synthetic template baselines were used to correct PCR bias computationally, reads within Hamming distance 2 were collapsed together, and singletons that could not be merged were discarded. By aligning reads against IMGT, V, D and J genes, CDR3 length, and insertions or deletions at six rearrangement sites were assigned. Within each subset, clonotype counts were normalized to sorted cell number, and only after that were true diversity and Gini coefficients computed with the tcR R package. Repertoire sharing was quantified using the overlap coefficient calculated on TCRB nucleotide sequences. Out-of-frame TCRB sequences from naive cells were analyzed to stand in for the pre-selection repertoire. TCRdb mirrors the immuneACCESS table, restricted to in-frame sequences. Some clones are absent from its copies; in checked studies, under half trace to an unresolved V gene, and the reason for the others is unknown. The V and J calls and the clone size are those of that table, but D and trimming were determined from the DNA. This sample has under 850,000 clones in its table, and around an eighth of those were observed once. Clones ranked in the top ten supply roughly 0.022% of the sample.

This record belongs to a study of beta chain features in type 1 diabetes (dated by TCRdb to 2016 to 2019). Some background on the complete study: Mean age, gender distribution, total cell number and subset yield did not differ between patients and healthy donors. In the study, TCRB repertoires of sorted circulating CD4+ T cell subsets from recently diagnosed type 1 diabetes patients were compared with those of matched healthy donors. A total of about 110,000,000 sorted cells were examined across all samples, and a strong correlation was observed between cell number per subset and RNA yield. Regulatory and stem cell-like memory subsets were isolated from only 8 patients and about 8 healthy donors, whereas naive and central memory subsets came from all 30 or so donors.

The paper as a whole reports these results and caveats: A moderate but significant shortening of TCRB CDR3 length was observed in type 1 diabetes patients in all four CD4+ subsets. Because small numbers of individuals were included in the HLA sub-analyses, any influence of HLA type on TCRB rearrangement was left unresolved. Sequencing cDNA rather than genomic DNA could over-represent highly expressing activated cells, although activation and CD3 levels did not differ between groups. PCR may preferentially amplify shorter templates, but because patient and control samples were amplified and corrected together, any resulting skew would affect both groups equally. At VDJ recombination sites, patients with type 1 diabetes made fewer insertions and deleted more nucleotides, a pattern implying thymic rearrangement abnormalities. Naive, central memory and regulatory TCRB repertoires appeared to be more alike among patients than among healthy donors.

Each donor gave one peripheral blood draw, about 110 mL on average, collected into heparinised tubes. Naive, central memory, regulatory and stem cell-like memory CD4+ T cells were sorted on a BD FACSAria II using a panel including CD45RO, CCR7, CD25, CD127, CD95 and CD27. All sorted populations exceeded 95% purity. PBMCs were separated immediately by Lymphoprep density gradient centrifugation and were stained directly, without being cultured. So that batch effects would be minimized, each experiment stained and sorted samples in pairs, pairing one healthy donor with one patient. The source is a young man with type 1 diabetes. Input material: naive CD4+ T cells from blood. The cell subset or site label here, explained by the study, means: true naive CD4+ T cells.

The DNA is TGTGCCAGCAGCCCCCAGTCCCCCGTCGAGCAGTACTTC. Translated, it reads CASSPQSPVEQYF. The chain joins TRBV11-2 to TRBJ2-7, with the D gene not confidently named. The CDR3 goes from the cysteine to the phenylalanine over 13 residues. The retained sequence is limited to the CDR3, 39 bases, with the frame set at the first base. CDR1 and CDR2, per the germline V gene, are SGHAT and FQNNGV. V was cut back by 5 bases and J by 6 bases, leaving a gap of 14 bases between them.